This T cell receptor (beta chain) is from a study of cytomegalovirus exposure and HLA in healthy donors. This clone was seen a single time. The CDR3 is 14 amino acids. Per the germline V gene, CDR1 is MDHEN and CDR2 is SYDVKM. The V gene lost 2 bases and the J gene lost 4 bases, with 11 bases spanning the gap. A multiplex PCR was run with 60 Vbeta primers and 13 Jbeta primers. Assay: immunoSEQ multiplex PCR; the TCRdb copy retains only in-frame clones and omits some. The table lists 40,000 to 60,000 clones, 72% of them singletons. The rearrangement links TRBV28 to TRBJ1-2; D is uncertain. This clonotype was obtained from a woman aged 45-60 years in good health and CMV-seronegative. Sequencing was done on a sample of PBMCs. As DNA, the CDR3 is TGTGCCAGCAGTTTAAGTACTGGGAGCTATGGCTACACCTTC. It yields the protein CASSLSTGSYGYTF.